The rows below give T cell receptor beta chains drawn from one sample of a study of blood T cell repertoires in COVID-19. The data were produced by immunoSEQ multiplex PCR, yet TCRdb's version contains in-frame clones alone and is incomplete. The table includes some 35,000 clones, 83% detected once. The sample comprised peripheral blood. Receptor source: a man aged 50-59 years with acute or convalescent COVID-19. CDR3s include the opening cysteine and the closing phenylalanine or tryptophan. The order of the fields is V gene, clone size, J gene, D gene, CDR3 protein, CDR3 DNA. A D gene is named only where the DNA matches it firmly. Expanded clones get a size class; other rows say once, few or many, or leave the size out.

V gene: TRBV7-9
clone size: .
J gene: TRBJ1-1
D gene: .
CDR3 protein: CASRGRPNTEAFF
CDR3 DNA: TGTGCCAGCAGAGGGAGACCGAACACTGAAGCTTTCTTT

V gene: TRBV6-2/TRBV6-3
clone size: .
J gene: TRBJ1-2
D gene: .
CDR3 protein: CASSYSVNSRYGYTF
CDR3 DNA: TGTGCCAGCAGTTACTCGGTGAACAGTCGCTATGGCTACACCTTC

V gene: TRBV7-3
clone size: medium-sized
J gene: TRBJ2-7
D gene: .
CDR3 protein: CASSFQVLVMEQYF
CDR3 DNA: TGTGCCAGCAGCTTTCAGGTTTTGGTCATGGAGCAGTACTTC

V gene: TRBV6-5
clone size: .
J gene: TRBJ2-5
D gene: TRBD1
CDR3 protein: CASSPQGAGGAQYF
CDR3 DNA: TGTGCCAGCAGTCCCCAGGGGGCCGGTGGGGCCCAGTACTTC

V gene: TRBV5-4
clone size: few
J gene: TRBJ2-7
D gene: TRBD1
CDR3 protein: CASSWTGGTYEQYF
CDR3 DNA: TGTGCCAGCAGCTGGACAGGGGGCACCTACGAGCAGTACTTC

V gene: TRBV6-5
clone size: .
J gene: TRBJ2-7
D gene: .
CDR3 protein: CASRPWTGSYEQYF
CDR3 DNA: TGTGCCAGCAGACCCTGGACGGGATCCTACGAGCAGTACTTC

V gene: TRBV5-6
clone size: .
J gene: TRBJ2-1
D gene: TRBD2
CDR3 protein: CASSLGGGAYNEQFF
CDR3 DNA: TGTGCCAGCAGCTTGGGCGGGGGGGCTTACAATGAGCAGTTCTTC

V gene: TRBV29-1
clone size: .
J gene: TRBJ1-5
D gene: TRBD1
CDR3 protein: CSVGWTGGNQPQHF
CDR3 DNA: TGCAGCGTTGGTTGGACAGGGGGTAATCAGCCCCAGCATTTT

V gene: TRBV7-2
clone size: .
J gene: TRBJ1-3
D gene: .
CDR3 protein: CASTREVRTGNTIYF
CDR3 DNA: TGTGCCAGCACCCGGGAAGTAAGGACTGGAAACACCATATATTTT

V gene: TRBV7-8
clone size: .
J gene: TRBJ1-1
D gene: .
CDR3 protein: CASSLAREAFF
CDR3 DNA: TGTGCCAGCAGCTTAGCGAGGGAAGCTTTCTTT

V gene: TRBV4-1
clone size: .
J gene: TRBJ2-7
D gene: TRBD1
CDR3 protein: CASSPRVAGQGAYEQYF
CDR3 DNA: TGCGCCAGCAGCCCGAGGGTAGCGGGACAGGGGGCCTACGAGCAGTACTTC

V gene: TRBV7-3
clone size: .
J gene: TRBJ2-3
D gene: TRBD1
CDR3 protein: CASSVGTESDTQYF
CDR3 DNA: TGTGCCAGCAGCGTAGGGACAGAGTCAGATACGCAGTATTTT

V gene: TRBV11-3
clone size: .
J gene: TRBJ2-3
D gene: TRBD2
CDR3 protein: CASSQRLAGGSSDTQYF
CDR3 DNA: TGTGCCAGCAGCCAGAGACTAGCGGGGGGGTCTTCAGATACGCAGTATTTT

V gene: TRBV5-1
clone size: .
J gene: TRBJ1-1
D gene: TRBD1
CDR3 protein: CASSLAWGRGLGTEAFF
CDR3 DNA: TGCGCCAGCAGCTTGGCCTGGGGCAGGGGGCTCGGGACTGAAGCTTTCTTT

V gene: TRBV2
clone size: .
J gene: TRBJ2-7
D gene: .
CDR3 protein: CASKKVYNNYEQYF
CDR3 DNA: TGTGCCAGCAAAAAAGTATACAACAACTACGAGCAGTACTTC

V gene: TRBV5-4
clone size: .
J gene: TRBJ1-1
D gene: .
CDR3 protein: CASSPEGGSTEAFF
CDR3 DNA: TGTGCCAGCAGCCCGGAGGGGGGGAGTACTGAAGCTTTCTTT

V gene: TRBV5-4
clone size: .
J gene: TRBJ2-3
D gene: .
CDR3 protein: CASSRKDRTDTQYF
CDR3 DNA: TGTGCCAGCAGCCGAAAAGACAGAACAGATACGCAGTATTTT

V gene: TRBV7-8
clone size: .
J gene: TRBJ1-2
D gene: TRBD1
CDR3 protein: CASSYTGGEGYTF
CDR3 DNA: TGTGCCAGCAGTTATACAGGGGGAGAGGGCTACACCTTC

V gene: TRBV19
clone size: few
J gene: TRBJ1-2
D gene: .
CDR3 protein: CASSPRTSSNYGYTF
CDR3 DNA: TGTGCCAGTAGTCCCCGGACAAGTTCCAACTATGGCTACACCTTC

V gene: TRBV7-7
clone size: .
J gene: TRBJ2-7
D gene: TRBD1
CDR3 protein: CASSLGAGTGYEQYF
CDR3 DNA: TGTGCTAGCAGCTTAGGGGCCGGGACAGGGTACGAGCAGTACTTC

V gene: TRBV5-8
clone size: .
J gene: TRBJ2-7
D gene: .
CDR3 protein: CASSFSASEYSGEQYF
CDR3 DNA: TGTGCCAGCAGCTTTAGCGCTTCGGAGTATTCGGGGGAGCAGTACTTC

V gene: TRBV2
clone size: few
J gene: TRBJ1-2
D gene: .
CDR3 protein: CASSEAEELNYGYTF
CDR3 DNA: TGTGCCAGCAGTGAGGCAGAGGAGCTTAACTATGGCTACACCTTC

V gene: TRBV5-4
clone size: .
J gene: TRBJ2-5
D gene: TRBD1
CDR3 protein: CASSLGQGAGGKTQYF
CDR3 DNA: TGTGCCAGCAGCTTGGGTCAGGGGGCAGGGGGGAAGACCCAGTACTTC

V gene: TRBV19
clone size: .
J gene: TRBJ1-1
D gene: .
CDR3 protein: CASSIERNTEAFF
CDR3 DNA: TGTGCCAGTAGTATCGAGAGGAACACTGAAGCTTTCTTT

V gene: TRBV15
clone size: few
J gene: TRBJ1-2
D gene: .
CDR3 protein: CATSRDLPAAANYGYTF
CDR3 DNA: TGTGCCACCAGCAGAGATCTTCCGGCGGCTGCTAACTATGGCTACACCTTC

V gene: TRBV24-1
clone size: .
J gene: TRBJ1-5
D gene: .
CDR3 protein: CATSDTDQPQHF
CDR3 DNA: TGTGCCACCAGTGACACAGATCAGCCCCAGCATTTT

V gene: TRBV27
clone size: .
J gene: TRBJ2-5
D gene: .
CDR3 protein: CASSLSGGETQYF
CDR3 DNA: TGTGCCAGCAGTTTATCAGGCGGGGAGACCCAGTACTTC

V gene: TRBV30
clone size: few
J gene: TRBJ2-5
D gene: .
CDR3 protein: CAWSKLQETQYF
CDR3 DNA: TGTGCCTGGAGCAAGCTCCAAGAGACCCAGTACTTC

V gene: TRBV7-8
clone size: .
J gene: TRBJ2-2
D gene: TRBD2
CDR3 protein: CASSLVLAGAIGELFF
CDR3 DNA: TGTGCCAGCAGCTTAGTATTAGCGGGAGCCATCGGGGAGCTGTTTTTT

V gene: TRBV15
clone size: once
J gene: TRBJ1-2
D gene: TRBD1
CDR3 protein: CATSTDRVGYTF
CDR3 DNA: TGTGCCACCAGCACAGACAGGGTCGGCTACACCTTC

V gene: TRBV6-9
clone size: .
J gene: TRBJ2-7
D gene: TRBD1
CDR3 protein: CASPGDRVLCEQYF
CDR3 DNA: TGTGCCAGCCCCGGGGACAGGGTTCTATGTGAGCAGTACTTC

V gene: TRBV18
clone size: .
J gene: TRBJ2-5
D gene: TRBD1
CDR3 protein: CASSTSTGDQETQYF
CDR3 DNA: TGTGCCAGCTCAACCTCGACAGGGGACCAAGAGACCCAGTACTTC

V gene: TRBV9
clone size: .
J gene: TRBJ2-1
D gene: TRBD2
CDR3 protein: CASSPREGQNNEQFF
CDR3 DNA: TGTGCCAGCAGCCCCCGGGAGGGACAAAACAATGAGCAGTTCTTC